These 16 T cell receptor beta chains were all obtained from the same sample, sequenced in a study of blood T cell repertoires in COVID-19. Libraries were prepared by immunoSEQ multiplex PCR; TCRdb keeps only in-frame clonotypes and omits some of them. The data show about 210,000 clones, about four fifths seen once. The source material was peripheral blood. These receptors all stem from a middle-aged woman with active or convalescent COVID-19.

This sequence joins TRBV30 and TRBJ2-7, with 8 bases lining up with TRBD1. Germline V gene sequence: CDR1 GTSNPN, CDR2 SVGIG (reference sequence). Trimming at V came to 3 bases and at J to 6 bases, leaving 10 bases not matched to a gene. The CDR3 spans 14 residues. CDR3 in amino acids: CAWRGGDRGFEQYF. In DNA form, the CDR3 reads TGTGCCTGGAGAGGCGGAGACAGGGGTTTCGAGCAGTACTTC.

The CDR3 protein is CATRVGTGHTGELFF. The CDR3 bases are TGTGCCACCAGGGTCGGGACAGGGCACACCGGGGAGCTGTTTTTT. V is TRBV15 and J is TRBJ2-2, with TRBD1 identical over 9 bases. Per germline, CDR1 LNHNV and CDR2 YYDKDF (reference sequence). CDR3 size: 15 residues. Trimming cost V 6 bases and J 3 bases; bases outside gene matches: 5.

The V call is TRBV11-3, the J call TRBJ1-2; 8 bases are shared with TRBD1. Germline loops: CDR1 SGHNT, CDR2 YENEEA. With 5 bases clipped from V and 5 bases from J, the junction kept 7 bases outside the gene matches. This CDR3 is built from 14 residues. The CDR3 region has the DNA TGTGCCAGCAGCCCCCGACAGGGGACATATGGCTACACCTTC. Its protein is CASSPRQGTYGYTF.

This clone is a singleton in its sample. The rearrangement joins TRBV4-3 to TRBJ1-1; possibly TRBD1 for D (5 bases). The CDR3 spans 14 residues. V lost 1 base, J lost 6 bases, and 12 bases lay in between. Germline V gene lookup returns CDR1 LGHNA and CDR2 YSLEER. The CDR3 loop reads CASSQGAGIAEAFF. The CDR3 coding sequence is TGCGCCAGCAGCCAAGGGGCAGGGATAGCTGAAGCTTTCTTT.

V usage is TRBV11-3 and J usage is TRBJ2-7, with D tentatively TRBD2 (5 bases). Trimming shortened V by 5 bases and J by 0 bases, and 14 bases separated the two germline ends. CDR1 SGHNT and CDR2 YENEEA come from the germline V gene. The CDR3 contains 15 residues. The CDR3 DNA reads TGTGCCAGCAGCCCCAACCCGGGGAGCTCCTACGAGCAGTACTTC. Its translation: CASSPNPGSSYEQYF.

The chain uses TRBV7-9 and TRBJ1-1, with D unresolved. The CDR3 consists of 14 residues. Trimming took 6 bases from V and 1 from J, leaving 12 bases between them. Germline CDR1 SEHNR, CDR2 FQNEAQ (reference sequence). The CDR3 nucleotides read TGTGCCAGCAGACGACACGGCCCGAACACTGAAGCTTTCTTT. This gives the protein CASRRHGPNTEAFF.

V is TRBV19 and J is TRBJ2-6; possible D gene TRBD1, 5 bases. Germline V lookup: CDR1 LNHDA, CDR2 SQIVND (reference sequence). The CDR3 spans 14 residues. V was cut by 6 bases and J by 1 base, with 7 bases left in between. The CDR3 here is CASRKGSGANVLTF. The CDR3 nucleotides are TGTGCCAGTAGGAAGGGGTCTGGGGCCAACGTCCTGACTTTC. The variable domain in full, completed from reference TRBV19 and TRBJ2-6, reads DGGITQSPKYLFRKEGQNVTLSCEQNLNHDAMYWYRQDPGQGLRLIYYSQIVNDFQKGDIAEGYSVSREKKESFPLTVTSAQKNPTAFYLCASRKGSGANVLTFGAGSRLTVL.

Ten or more counts support this clone. The J gene is TRBJ2-7, the V gene TRBV2; 13 nucleotides line up with TRBD2. V trimming: 7 bases; J trimming: 5 bases; junction bases outside the gene matches: 5. Per the germline V gene, CDR1 is SNHLY and CDR2 is FYNNEI. The CDR3 sequence is 14 residues long. The DNA for the CDR3 is TGTGCCAGCACTGGACTAGCGGGAGCTAACGAGCAGTACTTC. It is translated as CASTGLAGANEQYF.

The chain carries TRBV7-9 and TRBJ1-4; D unresolved. The CDR3 consists of 15 residues. The germline CDR1 and CDR2 sequences are SEHNR and FQNEAQ (reference sequence). The V gene lost 4 bases and the J gene lost 5 bases, with 14 bases spanning the gap. CDR3 sequence: CASSSPRTGNEKLFF. The CDR3 DNA sequence: TGTGCCAGCAGCTCCCCGAGGACGGGGAATGAAAAACTGTTTTTT.

The CDR3 DNA sequence: TGTGCCAGCTCCCGGGGGACTAGCGGGAGCGCTTCCAGTTGGTACTTC. Protein product: CASSRGTSGSASSWYF. This chain connects TRBV18 to TRBJ2-7; 14 bases line up with TRBD2. The CDR3 length is 16 residues. Germline-derived CDR1 and CDR2 are KGHSH and LQKENI. The J segment lost 12 bases and the V segment lost 6 bases, leaving 16 bases of the junction unmatched.

Written as DNA, the CDR3 is TGTGCCAGCCGCCGGGACTCTTACAATGAGCAGTTCTTC. As protein: CASRRDSYNEQFF. The genes are TRBV12-3 or TRBV12-4 and TRBJ2-1; D possibly corresponds to TRBD2 (6 bases). The CDR3 contains 13 residues. V lost 8 bases to trimming and J lost 4 bases, with 12 bases between them.

V usage is TRBV5-1 and J usage is TRBJ1-5; 12 bases fit TRBD1. This CDR3 has 15 residues. The ends lost 5 bases at V and 7 bases at J; junction bases unmatched: 7. The germline CDR1 and CDR2 sequences are SGHRS and YFSETQ. The CDR3 bases are TGCGCCAGCAGTGTGGGACAGGGGGCCGGGCAGCCCCAGCATTTT. It encodes CASSVGQGAGQPQHF.

This clone came up once. The chain combines TRBV6-5 with TRBJ2-4; 8 positions agree with TRBD2. This CDR3 spans 14 amino acids. Germline assignment: CDR1 MNHEY and CDR2 SVGAGI. After removal of 7 bases from V and 9 bases from J, the junction contained 11 bases not matched to a gene. Here the CDR3 DNA reads TGTGCCAGCATCCAAGGGCGGGGGGCCGGCATTCAGTACTTC. Translation: CASIQGRGAGIQYF.

There are many counts of this clone. The rearrangement links TRBV4-2 to TRBJ2-2; 9 positions match TRBD1. CDR3 length equals 14 residues. CDR1 and CDR2 from the germline V gene are LGHNA and YNFKEQ. With V trimmed by 4 bases and J by 6 bases, 3 bases remained unmatched. CDR3 in amino acids: CASSLRQGAGELFF. Here the CDR3 DNA reads TGTGCCAGCAGCCTCCGACAGGGGGCCGGGGAGCTGTTTTTT.

This clone has only a few counts. The CDR3: CASSEWGEAKEKLFF. CDR3 sequence (DNA): TGCGCCAGCAGTGAGTGGGGAGAAGCGAAGGAAAAACTGTTTTTT. The gene calls are TRBV10-2 and TRBJ1-4, with D unclear. Germline CDR1 reads WSHSY; CDR2 reads SAAADI. V was clipped by 1 base and J by 8 bases, with 14 bases between them. This CDR3 region has 15 residues.

V usage is TRBV6-5 and J usage is TRBJ1-5; D possibly corresponds to TRBD1 (6 bases). The CDR3 is made up of 15 amino acids. Germline CDR1 is MNHEY and CDR2 is SVGAGI. Trimming shortened V by 5 bases and J by 7 bases, and 18 bases separated the two germline ends. DNA of the CDR3: TGTGCCAGCAGTACGTCAACGGGGGGCGGACAGCCCCAGCATTTT. Translating it yields CASSTSTGGGQPQHF.